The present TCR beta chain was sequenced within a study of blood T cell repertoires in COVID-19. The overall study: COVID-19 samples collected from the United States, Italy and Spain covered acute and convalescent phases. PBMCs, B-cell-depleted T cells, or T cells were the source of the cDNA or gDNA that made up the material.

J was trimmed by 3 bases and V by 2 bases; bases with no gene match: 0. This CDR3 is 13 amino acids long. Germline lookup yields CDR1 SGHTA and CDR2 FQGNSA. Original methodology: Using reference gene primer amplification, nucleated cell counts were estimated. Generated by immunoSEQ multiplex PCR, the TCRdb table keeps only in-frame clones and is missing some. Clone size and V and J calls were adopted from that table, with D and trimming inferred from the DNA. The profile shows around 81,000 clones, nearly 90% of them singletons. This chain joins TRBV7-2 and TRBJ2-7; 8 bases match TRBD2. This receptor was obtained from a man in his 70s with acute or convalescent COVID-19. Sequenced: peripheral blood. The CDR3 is CASSLSGSYEQYF. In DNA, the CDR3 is TGTGCCAGCAGCTTAAGCGGGAGCTACGAGCAGTACTTC.